These T cell receptor beta chains were read from a single sample in a study of CD8+ T cells in alopecia areata. Only in-frame clones appear in the TCRdb table, and some are missing; sequencing was by immunoSEQ multiplex PCR. The data show around 100,000 clones, around 71% seen once. The input for sequencing was CD8+ T cells sorted from blood, taken between weeks 44 and 45, from a patient treated with tofacitinib. The receptors come from a human donor with alopecia areata. Both conserved end residues are part of each CDR3. The D gene is left open where the match is weak. Part of the rows lack a size; the others show once, few, many or a class for expanded clones.

abundance: once
d_gene: -
v_gene: TRBV29-1
j_gene: TRBJ1-2
CDR3nt: TGCAGCGTTGATAGGGGTTCGTATGGCTACACCTTC
CDR3aa: CSVDRGSYGYTF

abundance: -
d_gene: -
v_gene: TRBV6-5
j_gene: TRBJ1-1
CDR3nt: TGTGCCAGCAGTTATATAGAGGGGTTCAACACTGAAGCTTTCTTT
CDR3aa: CASSYIEGFNTEAFF

abundance: few
d_gene: -
v_gene: TRBV25-1
j_gene: TRBJ2-7
CDR3nt: TGTGCCAGTAGAGAGAACTCAAGGTACGAGCAGTACTTC
CDR3aa: CASRENSRYEQYF

abundance: few
d_gene: TRBD2
v_gene: TRBV19
j_gene: TRBJ2-1
CDR3nt: TGTGCCAGTACCTATAGCGGGGGATTCTACAATGAGCAGTTCTTC
CDR3aa: CASTYSGGFYNEQFF

abundance: -
d_gene: -
v_gene: TRBV6-5
j_gene: TRBJ2-2
CDR3nt: TGTGCCAGCAGTTTGGGGGTTAACACCGGGGAGCTGTTTTTT
CDR3aa: CASSLGVNTGELFF

abundance: -
d_gene: -
v_gene: TRBV10-3
j_gene: TRBJ2-7
CDR3nt: TGTGCCATCAGTGAGCATGGGCAGGGGACCTACGAGCAGTACTTC
CDR3aa: CAISEHGQGTYEQYF

abundance: few
d_gene: TRBD1
v_gene: TRBV5-1
j_gene: TRBJ2-7
CDR3nt: TGCGCCAGCAGCCACCCGACAGGGACATACGAGCAGTACTTC
CDR3aa: CASSHPTGTYEQYF

abundance: -
d_gene: -
v_gene: TRBV30
j_gene: TRBJ2-7
CDR3nt: TGTGCCTGGTCGACAGGAACAAGCGACGAGCAGTACTTC
CDR3aa: CAWSTGTSDEQYF

abundance: -
d_gene: -
v_gene: TRBV19
j_gene: TRBJ1-1
CDR3nt: TGTGCCAGTAGTAACGGCGGGTTGAACACTGAAGCTTTCTTT
CDR3aa: CASSNGGLNTEAFF

abundance: -
d_gene: TRBD2
v_gene: TRBV27
j_gene: TRBJ2-3
CDR3nt: TGTGCCAGCAGTCACCGACTAGCCATCACAGATACGCAGTATTTT
CDR3aa: CASSHRLAITDTQYF

abundance: -
d_gene: -
v_gene: TRBV19
j_gene: TRBJ1-5
CDR3nt: TGTGCCAGTAGTAAGGGGTATGGTCAGCCCCAGCATTTT
CDR3aa: CASSKGYGQPQHF

abundance: once
d_gene: -
v_gene: TRBV6-6
j_gene: TRBJ1-1
CDR3nt: TGTGCCAGCAGCCCTACAGACAGCACTGAAGCTTTCTTT
CDR3aa: CASSPTDSTEAFF

abundance: -
d_gene: -
v_gene: TRBV11-2
j_gene: TRBJ2-1
CDR3nt: TGTGCCAGCAGCTTAGACGTGGGGGTCGAGCAGTTCTTC
CDR3aa: CASSLDVGVEQFF

abundance: -
d_gene: -
v_gene: TRBV6-6
j_gene: TRBJ2-2
CDR3nt: TGTGCCAGCAGTTACTCGCGTAACACCGGGGAGCTGTTTTTT
CDR3aa: CASSYSRNTGELFF

abundance: -
d_gene: TRBD1
v_gene: TRBV5-4
j_gene: TRBJ2-2
CDR3nt: TGTGCCAGCAGCCGGACGACAGGGGGTAACGGGGAGCTGTTTTTT
CDR3aa: CASSRTTGGNGELFF

abundance: -
d_gene: -
v_gene: TRBV7-2
j_gene: TRBJ1-2
CDR3nt: TGTGCCAGCAGCTTGAAGACAGGCCCTAGATCTAACTATGGCTACACCTTC
CDR3aa: CASSLKTGPRSNYGYTF

abundance: once
d_gene: TRBD2
v_gene: TRBV5-1
j_gene: TRBJ2-2
CDR3nt: TGCGCCAGCAGCTTGCCCCTTCCTAGCGGGGGCACCGGGGAGCTGTTTTTT
CDR3aa: CASSLPLPSGGTGELFF

abundance: -
d_gene: TRBD1
v_gene: TRBV6-6
j_gene: TRBJ2-1
CDR3nt: TGTGCCAGCAGTTGGGACAGCTCCTACAATGAGCAGTTCTTC
CDR3aa: CASSWDSSYNEQFF

abundance: -
d_gene: TRBD2
v_gene: TRBV6-1
j_gene: TRBJ2-5
CDR3nt: TGTGCCAGCAGTGAATCGGGGGGTCAACAAGAGACCCAGTACTTC
CDR3aa: CASSESGGQQETQYF

abundance: few
d_gene: -
v_gene: TRBV10-3
j_gene: TRBJ2-7
CDR3nt: TGTGCCATCAGTGAGTCGGTCGGGGGGCACTACGAGCAGTACTTC
CDR3aa: CAISESVGGHYEQYF

abundance: -
d_gene: TRBD1
v_gene: TRBV4-3
j_gene: TRBJ1-1
CDR3nt: TGCGCCAGCAGCCAACTCACAACAGGGGGCACTGAAGCTTTCTTT
CDR3aa: CASSQLTTGGTEAFF

abundance: few
d_gene: TRBD1
v_gene: TRBV11-2
j_gene: TRBJ1-1
CDR3nt: TGTGCCAGCAGCGTACCGGGACAGTTGAACACTGAAGCTTTCTTT
CDR3aa: CASSVPGQLNTEAFF

abundance: few
d_gene: -
v_gene: TRBV30
j_gene: TRBJ2-1
CDR3nt: TGTGCCTGGAATCCCGGGAACGATGAGCAGTTCTTC
CDR3aa: CAWNPGNDEQFF

abundance: -
d_gene: -
v_gene: TRBV13
j_gene: TRBJ2-3
CDR3nt: TGTGCCAGCAGCTTAGAGGGGTGGGGGGCTACGCAGTATTTT
CDR3aa: CASSLEGWGATQYF

abundance: few
d_gene: TRBD2
v_gene: TRBV4-3
j_gene: TRBJ2-3
CDR3nt: TGCGCCAGCAGCCAAGAAGGCCTAGCGGTGGCAGATACGCAGTATTTT
CDR3aa: CASSQEGLAVADTQYF

abundance: -
d_gene: TRBD2
v_gene: TRBV7-2
j_gene: TRBJ2-1
CDR3nt: TGTGCCAGCAGCTTAGTTAGCGGGGACAATGAGCAGTTCTTC
CDR3aa: CASSLVSGDNEQFF

abundance: -
d_gene: -
v_gene: TRBV6-5
j_gene: TRBJ2-3
CDR3nt: TGTGCCAGCAGAAGGGGTTCTACAGATACGCAGTATTTT
CDR3aa: CASRRGSTDTQYF

abundance: -
d_gene: -
v_gene: TRBV2
j_gene: TRBJ2-3
CDR3nt: TGTGCCAGCAGTGAAGGGAGGCAGGGCACAGATACGCAGTATTTT
CDR3aa: CASSEGRQGTDTQYF

abundance: -
d_gene: -
v_gene: TRBV10-2
j_gene: TRBJ2-7
CDR3nt: TGCGCCAGCACCTCGACTGCTGAGCAGTACTTC
CDR3aa: CASTSTAEQYF

abundance: -
d_gene: TRBD1
v_gene: TRBV6-5
j_gene: TRBJ2-2
CDR3nt: TGTGCCAGCAGTGAACAGGGGGACACCGGGGAGCTGTTTTTT
CDR3aa: CASSEQGDTGELFF